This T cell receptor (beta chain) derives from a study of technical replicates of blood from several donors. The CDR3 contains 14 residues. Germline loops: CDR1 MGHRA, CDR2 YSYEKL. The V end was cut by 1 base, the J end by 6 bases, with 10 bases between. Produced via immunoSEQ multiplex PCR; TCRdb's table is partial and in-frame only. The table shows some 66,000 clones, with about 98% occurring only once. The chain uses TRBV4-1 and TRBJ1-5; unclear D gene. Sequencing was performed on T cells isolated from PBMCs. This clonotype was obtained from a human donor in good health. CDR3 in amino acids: CASSQVLVGQPQHF. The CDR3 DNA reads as TGCGCCAGCAGCCAAGTACTGGTCGGTCAGCCCCAGCATTTT.